These 18 T cell receptor beta chains originate from one sample sequenced in a study of blood T cells in healthy people across ages. PCR was performed a second time for roughly 6 to 12 cycles using a sample-barcoded 5' primer and a J-beta primer mix. TCRdb processed the 5' RACE reads anew with MiXCR; each CDR3 protein has one entry. The sample includes about 1.8 million distinct CDR3 sequences, 40% to 55% seen only once; the top ten take over 2%. Sample: blood. The receptors come from a middle-aged woman in good health.

This clonotype was seen a few times. The chain employs TRBV20-1 and TRBJ2-7; D gene uncertain. Between the trimmed V and J ends, which lost 6 bases and 3 bases, there was a span of 15 bases. Germline CDR1 and CDR2: DFQATT and SNEGSKA (reference sequence). The CDR3 is 13 residues long. DNA of the CDR3: TGCAGTGCCACACCGGCCGGAGACTACGAGCAGTACTTC. It yields the protein CSATPAGDYEQYF.

The gene calls are TRBV24-1 and TRBJ2-4; D gene ambiguous. The J call may be wrong; the DNA end is better matched by TRBJ2-5. This CDR3 comprises 12 residues. CDR1 KGHDR and CDR2 SFDVKD come from the germline V gene. Written as DNA, the CDR3 is TGTGCCACCAGTATAGGGTGGGAGACCCAGTACTTC. It is translated as CATSIGWETQYF.

The V gene is TRBV7-3, the J gene TRBJ2-1; D uncertain. The CDR3 length is 15 residues. Germline CDR1 is SGHTA and CDR2 is FQGTGA. Trimming pared 3 bases from V and 6 bases from J, leaving 15 bases between. CDR3 nucleotides: TGTGCCAGCAGCTTCAGGACCGGAACTTCCAATGAGCAGTTCTTC. Translating it yields CASSFRTGTSNEQFF.

The rearrangement joins TRBV20-1 to TRBJ2-1; 9 bases agree with TRBD2. Germline V gives CDR1 DFQATT, CDR2 SNEGSKA (reference sequence). Unmatched junction bases numbered 13, after V lost 6 bases and J lost 7 bases. CDR3 length: 15 amino acids. This CDR3 is CSAAGGAGGRNEQFF. The CDR3 nucleotides are TGCAGTGCCGCCGGGGGAGCGGGGGGTAGAAATGAGCAGTTCTTC.

This clonotype was seen more than once but under ten times. The V gene is TRBV7-2, the J gene TRBJ1-4; tentatively, D is TRBD1 (5 bases). V lost 0 bases and J lost 8, with 13 bases in between. The CDR3 has 15 amino acids. Germline V lookup: CDR1 SGHTA, CDR2 FQGNSA. CDR3 coding DNA: TGTGCCAGCAGCTTAGCGAAGGGGTTGAGCGAAAAACTGTTTTTT. Its translation: CASSLAKGLSEKLFF.

This chain uses TRBV7-2 with TRBJ2-3, with D perhaps assigned TRBD1 or TRBD2 (7 bases each). The ends were cut back, 2 bases at V and 1 base at J, with 13 bases in the middle. The length of the CDR3 is 16 residues. Germline V gives CDR1 SGHTA, CDR2 FQGNSA. The CDR3 DNA sequence: TGTGCCAGCAGCTTAAGGGGAGGGACAGGCACAGATACGCAGTATTTT. Amino acid sequence: CASSLRGGTGTDTQYF.

This sequence joins TRBV29-1 and TRBJ1-2; D is uncertain. CDR3 length equals 15 residues. Germline assignment: CDR1 SQVTM and CDR2 ANQGSEA. V was trimmed by 0 bases and J by 0 bases, leaving 11 bases between them. CDR3 coding DNA: TGCAGCGTTGAAGATACGGGCAGCTCTAACTATGGCTACACCTTC. Residues: CSVEDTGSSNYGYTF.

J is TRBJ1-1 and V is TRBV20-1; maybe TRBD1 (5 bases). The CDR3 length is 17 residues. In germline, CDR1 is DFQATT, CDR2 SNEGSKA (reference sequence). Between the trimmed V and J ends, which lost 6 bases and 5 bases, there was a span of 28 bases. In DNA form, the CDR3 reads TGCAGTGCGGTGGGAGACGCCACAGGCTTAGTCGGGACTGAAGCTTTCTTT. Protein product: CSAVGDATGLVGTEAFF.

The gene calls are TRBV10-3 and TRBJ2-4, with no clear D. This CDR3 contains 13 residues. Germline V lookup: CDR1 ENHRY, CDR2 SYGVKD. The germline V and J ends were trimmed by 6 bases and 13 bases, with 19 bases remaining between them. The DNA for the CDR3 is TGTGCCATCAGCACCCCCTCTTTGGTTGAGCAGTACTTC. Its protein product is CAISTPSLVEQYF.

This clonotype has ten or more counts. The chain is built from TRBV7-2 and TRBJ2-7; a weak D match, TRBD2 (6 bases). The V end lost 1 base, the J end lost 2 bases, and 12 bases lay between the germline ends. The germline V gene has CDR1 SGHTA and CDR2 FQGNSA. The CDR3 has 15 residues. CDR3 sequence (DNA): TGTGCCAGCAGCTTAGATGGCGGGGTCACCTACGAGCAGTACTTC. Translating gives CASSLDGGVTYEQYF.

The J gene is TRBJ1-1, the V gene TRBV7-9; 9 bases line up with TRBD1. Germline V lookup: CDR1 SEHNR, CDR2 FQNEAQ (reference sequence). V was clipped by 10 bases and J by 5 bases; unmatched bases: 8. This CDR3 is built from 13 residues. CDR3 sequence (DNA): TGTGCCACGCTACAGGGGGCGCGGACTGAAGCTTTCTTT. It translates to CATLQGARTEAFF.

This clonotype was picked up a small number of times. This chain connects TRBV4-3 to TRBJ1-2; tentatively, D is TRBD1 (6 bases). Germline V gene data show CDR1 as LGHNA and CDR2 as YSLEER. CDR3 length equals 16 residues. Trimming left V 2 bases short and J 4 bases short, with 17 bases between. The CDR3 is CASSQIDRNYFYGYTF. CDR3 DNA: TGCGCCAGCAGCCAAATCGACAGGAACTACTTCTATGGCTACACCTTC.

This clonotype was detected a few times. The chain employs TRBV21-1 and TRBJ2-5; the D segment call TRBD1 is taken from the table without a DNA check. TRBV21-1 is termed a pseudogene. The CDR3 has 16 residues. As DNA, the CDR3 is TGTGCCAGCAGCAGTTCGGGACAGGGTGGATTGCGGGAGCAGTACTTC. It specifies CASSSSGQGGLREQYF.

The chain joins TRBV20-1 to TRBJ2-1, with D possibly matching TRBD2 (7 bases). The V end was cut by 6 bases, the J end by 6 bases, with 18 bases between. The CDR3 runs to 14 residues. Germline loops: CDR1 DFQATT, CDR2 SNEGSKA (reference sequence). The CDR3 DNA follows: TGCAGTGCCCGAAGGGGGGGCGGTCGCAATGAGCAGTTCTTC. The encoded protein is CSARRGGGRNEQFF.

This clonotype was observed a handful of times. V usage is TRBV5-1 and J usage is TRBJ1-2; the D is unclear. This CDR3 is built from 16 residues. The germline V gene encodes CDR1 SGHRS and CDR2 YFSETQ. Trimming shortened V by 0 bases and J by 7 bases, and 19 bases separated the two germline ends. The CDR3: CASSLVQAALASGYTF. The CDR3 DNA follows: TGCGCCAGCAGCTTGGTGCAGGCGGCCCTAGCGAGTGGCTACACCTTC. Supplemented by reference TRBV5-1 and TRBJ1-2, the full variable domain reads KAGVTQTPRYLIKTRGQQVTLSCSPISGHRSVSWYQQTPGQGLQFLFEYFSETQRNKGNFPGRFSGRQFSNSRSEMNVSTLELGDSALYLCASSLVQAALASGYTFGSGTRLTVV.

This clonotype has just a few counts. J is TRBJ2-1 and V is TRBV9; TRBD1 is a possible D gene (5 bases). The CDR3 sequence is 16 residues long. With 4 bases removed from V and 5 bases from J, the gap between germline ends came to 19 bases. Looked up from germline, CDR1 is SGDLS and CDR2 is YYNGEE. As DNA, the CDR3 is TGTGCCAGCAGCCAGGGTGGTAATAAGGTTAACAATGAGCAGTTCTTC. Translated: CASSQGGNKVNNEQFF.

The chain carries TRBV4-2 and TRBJ2-2, with TRBD1 matching over 10 bases. The CDR3 has 16 residues. The J segment lost 1 base and the V segment lost 3 bases, leaving 2 bases of the junction unmatched. CDR1 is LGHNA, CDR2 YNFKEQ, per germline. DNA of the CDR3: TGTGCCAGCAGCCAGACAGGGGGCGGGAACACCGGGGAGCTGTTTTTT. It codes for CASSQTGGGNTGELFF.

This chain joins TRBV12-3 or TRBV12-4 and TRBJ1-6, with D maybe TRBD1 (5 bases). The CDR3 is 13 amino acids. V was shortened by 5 bases and J by 6 bases, with 8 bases between the two germline ends. The CDR3: CASSRQINSPLHF. For the CDR3, the DNA is TGTGCCAGCAGTCGACAGATTAATTCACCCCTCCACTTT.